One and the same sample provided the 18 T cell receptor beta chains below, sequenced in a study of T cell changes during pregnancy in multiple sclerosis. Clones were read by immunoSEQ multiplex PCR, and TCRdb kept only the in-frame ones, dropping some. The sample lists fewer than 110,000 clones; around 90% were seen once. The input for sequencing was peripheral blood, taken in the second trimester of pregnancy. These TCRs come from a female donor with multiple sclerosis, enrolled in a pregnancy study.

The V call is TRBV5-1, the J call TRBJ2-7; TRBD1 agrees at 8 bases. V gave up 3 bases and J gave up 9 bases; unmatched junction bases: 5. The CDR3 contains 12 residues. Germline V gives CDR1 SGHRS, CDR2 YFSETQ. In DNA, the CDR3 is TGCGCCAGCAGCTCTTTCGGACAGGGGCAGTACTTC. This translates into CASSSFGQGQYF.

CDR3 bases: TGTGCCAGCAGCTTAGTCCTAGCGGATGGCTACACCTTC. It encodes CASSLVLADGYTF. V gene TRBV11-2 combines with J gene TRBJ1-2, with D uncertain. Germline CDR1 SGHAT, CDR2 FQNNGV. V dropped 1 base and J dropped 6 bases, with 9 bases sitting between them. The CDR3 totals 13 residues.

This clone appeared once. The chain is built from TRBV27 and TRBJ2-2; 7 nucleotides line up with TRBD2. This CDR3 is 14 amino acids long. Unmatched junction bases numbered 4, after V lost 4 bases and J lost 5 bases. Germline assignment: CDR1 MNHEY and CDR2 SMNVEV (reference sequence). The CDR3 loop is CASSYGLVTGELFF. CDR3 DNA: TGTGCCAGCAGTTACGGACTAGTGACCGGGGAGCTGTTTTTT.

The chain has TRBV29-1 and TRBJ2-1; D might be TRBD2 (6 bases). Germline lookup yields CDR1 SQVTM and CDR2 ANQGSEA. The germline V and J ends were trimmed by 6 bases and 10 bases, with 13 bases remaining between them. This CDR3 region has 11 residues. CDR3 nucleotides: TGCAGCGTGGGCCGACTAGTGGAGCAGTTCTTC. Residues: CSVGRLVEQFF.

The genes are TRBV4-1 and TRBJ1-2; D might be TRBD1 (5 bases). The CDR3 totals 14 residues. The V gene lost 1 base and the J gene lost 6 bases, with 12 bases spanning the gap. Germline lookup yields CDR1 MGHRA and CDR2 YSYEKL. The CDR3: CASSQVTGVDGYTF. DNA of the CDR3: TGCGCCAGCAGCCAAGTGACGGGGGTCGATGGCTACACCTTC.

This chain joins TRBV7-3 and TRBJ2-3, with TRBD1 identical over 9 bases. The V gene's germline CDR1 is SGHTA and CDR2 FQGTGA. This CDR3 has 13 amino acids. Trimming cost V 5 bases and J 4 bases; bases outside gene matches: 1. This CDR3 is CASSRQGADTQYF. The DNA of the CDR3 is TGTGCCAGCAGCAGACAGGGGGCAGATACGCAGTATTTT.

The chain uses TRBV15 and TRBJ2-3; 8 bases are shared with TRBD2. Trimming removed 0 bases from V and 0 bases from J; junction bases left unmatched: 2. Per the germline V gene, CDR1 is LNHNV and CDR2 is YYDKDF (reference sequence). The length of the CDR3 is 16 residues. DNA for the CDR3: TGTGCCACCAGCAGAGATTCTAGCGGGAGCACAGATACGCAGTATTTT. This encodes CATSRDSSGSTDTQYF.

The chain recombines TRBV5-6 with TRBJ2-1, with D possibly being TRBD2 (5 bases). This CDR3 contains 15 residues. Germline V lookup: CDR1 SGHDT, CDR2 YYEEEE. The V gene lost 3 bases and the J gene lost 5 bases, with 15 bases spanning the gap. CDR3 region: CASSWGMRANNEQFF. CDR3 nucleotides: TGTGCCAGCAGCTGGGGAATGAGGGCTAACAATGAGCAGTTCTTC.

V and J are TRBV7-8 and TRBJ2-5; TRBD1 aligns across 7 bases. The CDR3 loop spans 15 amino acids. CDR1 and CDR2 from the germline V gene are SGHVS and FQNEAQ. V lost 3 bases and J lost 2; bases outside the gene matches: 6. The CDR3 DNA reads TGTGCCAGCAGCTTGACAGGGTCAGGACAAGAGACCCAGTACTTC. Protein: CASSLTGSGQETQYF.

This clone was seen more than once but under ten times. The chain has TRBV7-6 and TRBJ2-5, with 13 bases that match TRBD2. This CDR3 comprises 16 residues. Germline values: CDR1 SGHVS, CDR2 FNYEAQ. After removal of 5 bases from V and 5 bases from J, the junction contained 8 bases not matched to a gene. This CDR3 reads CASSHRLAGGVETQYF. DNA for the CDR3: TGTGCCAGCAGCCACCGACTAGCGGGAGGAGTGGAGACCCAGTACTTC.

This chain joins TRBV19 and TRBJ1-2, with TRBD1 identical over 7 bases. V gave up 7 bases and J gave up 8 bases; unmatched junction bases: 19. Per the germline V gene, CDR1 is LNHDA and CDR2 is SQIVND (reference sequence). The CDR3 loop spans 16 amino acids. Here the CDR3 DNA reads TGTGCCAGTACCTCCCTCCGACAGGGACCATCTAGGGGCTACACCTTC. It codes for CASTSLRQGPSRGYTF.

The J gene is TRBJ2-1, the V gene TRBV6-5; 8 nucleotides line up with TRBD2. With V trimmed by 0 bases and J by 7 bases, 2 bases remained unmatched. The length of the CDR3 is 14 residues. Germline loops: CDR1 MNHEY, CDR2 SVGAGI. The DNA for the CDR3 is TGTGCCAGCAGTTACTCCGGGACTAGGAATGAGCAGTTCTTC. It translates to CASSYSGTRNEQFF.

The CDR3 DNA sequence: TGTGCCAGCAGGCGGCGGGAGGGCAATGAGCAGTTCTTC. Translating it yields CASRRREGNEQFF. The chain combines TRBV27 with TRBJ2-1; 9 positions match TRBD2. This CDR3 contains 13 residues. CDR1 and CDR2 from the germline V gene are MNHEY and SMNVEV (reference sequence). V was pared by 6 bases and J by 6 bases, with 3 bases of the junction left unmatched.

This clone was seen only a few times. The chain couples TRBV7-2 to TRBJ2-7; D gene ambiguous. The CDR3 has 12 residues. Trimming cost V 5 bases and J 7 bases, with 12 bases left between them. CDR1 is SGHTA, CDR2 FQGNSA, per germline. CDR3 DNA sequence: TGTGCCAGCAGCCCTAGTATGAGGGAGCAGTACTTC. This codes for CASSPSMREQYF.

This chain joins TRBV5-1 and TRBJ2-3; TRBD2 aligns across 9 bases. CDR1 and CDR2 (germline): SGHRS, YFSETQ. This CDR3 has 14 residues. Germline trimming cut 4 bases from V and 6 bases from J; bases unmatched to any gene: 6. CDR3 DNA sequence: TGCGCCAGCAGCCCAGGGACTAGCTTTGATACGCAGTATTTT. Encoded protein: CASSPGTSFDTQYF.

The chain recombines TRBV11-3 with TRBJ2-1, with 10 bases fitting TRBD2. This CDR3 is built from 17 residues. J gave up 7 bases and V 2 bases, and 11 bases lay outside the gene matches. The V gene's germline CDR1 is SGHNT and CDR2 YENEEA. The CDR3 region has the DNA TGTGCCAGCAGCTTACGACTGGGTAGCGGGAGGATTAATGAGCAGTTCTTC. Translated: CASSLRLGSGRINEQFF.

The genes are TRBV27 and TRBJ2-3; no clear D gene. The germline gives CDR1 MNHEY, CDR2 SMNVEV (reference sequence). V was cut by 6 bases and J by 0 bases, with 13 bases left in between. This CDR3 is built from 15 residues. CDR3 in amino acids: CASSLGETSTDTQYF. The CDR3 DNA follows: TGTGCCAGCAGCCTGGGCGAAACAAGCACAGATACGCAGTATTTT.

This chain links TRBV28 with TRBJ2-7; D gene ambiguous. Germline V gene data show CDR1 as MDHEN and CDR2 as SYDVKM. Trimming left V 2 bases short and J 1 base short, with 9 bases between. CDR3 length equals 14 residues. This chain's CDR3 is CASSLPVPSYEQYF. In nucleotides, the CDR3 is TGTGCCAGCAGTTTACCGGTTCCTTCCTACGAGCAGTACTTC.